The entry below gives a single T cell receptor beta chain sequence along with its context. This record belongs to a study of shared clonotypes between healthy human individuals. The table came from immunoSEQ multiplex PCR; TCRdb's copy has only in-frame clones and leaves some out. The sample records over a million clones, 95% to 99% being singletons. The sample comprised naive CD4+ T cells sorted from blood. Subset described: CD45RA+ positively selected. The TCR originated in a man aged 25 to 40 in good health.

The CDR3 spells CASTWQGSNNEQFF. DNA of the CDR3: TGTGCCAGCACCTGGCAGGGGAGCAACAATGAGCAGTTCTTC. The V and J genes are TRBV2 and TRBJ2-1; weak D call: TRBD1 (6 bases). Germline V gene lookup returns CDR1 SNHLY and CDR2 FYNNEI. Between the trimmed V and J ends, which lost 7 bases and 5 bases, there was a span of 15 bases. This CDR3 is built from 14 residues.